Below, one T cell receptor (beta chain) is given with its context. The sample has other DNA sequences that encode this CDR3 too. The CDR3 length is 14 residues. Looked up from germline, CDR1 is GTSNPN and CDR2 is SVGIG (reference sequence). Trimming removed 0 bases from V and 5 bases from J, with 13 bases in between. This record belongs to a study of blood T cell repertoires in COVID-19. Study at large: PBMCs, B-cell-depleted T cells, or T cells provided the cDNA or gDNA that made up the material.

Study processing details: How many nucleated cells were present was estimated from reference gene primer amplification. Sequenced by immunoSEQ multiplex PCR; TCRdb stores in-frame clones only, minus some. That table supplies the V and J calls and clone size; D and trimming were determined from the DNA. The repertoire includes roughly 260,000 clones, about nine tenths of them detected once, and about 1.2% sits in the top ten. Cohorts were based on clinical histories the participants reported. This TCR came from a human donor in a cohort exposed to, infected with or recovered from COVID-19 (not recorded which). The donor label of this sample is uncertain. V usage is TRBV30 and J usage is TRBJ1-1, with D perhaps matching TRBD1 (5 bases). The specimen sequenced was PBMCs or T cells enriched from blood (not recorded which). The CDR3 DNA reads as TGTGCCTGGAGTGTAGGCGGGGCTGGTACTGAAGCTTTCTTT. It codes for CAWSVGGAGTEAFF.